This is a list of T cell receptor beta chains from one sample in a study of graft-versus-host responses after intestinal transplantation. The antigens for these receptors are not known. Produced via immunoSEQ multiplex PCR; TCRdb's table is partial and in-frame only. This table has about 120,000 clones, approximately 92% appearing once. The material was unstimulated CD4+ T cells sorted from spleen or lymph node cells, obtained before intestinal transplant. These receptors all come from a human donor who received an intestinal transplant. The CDR3 runs from the conserved cysteine through the conserved F or W. Fields, in order: D gene, J gene, clone size, V gene, CDR3 protein, CDR3 DNA. A D gene is named only where the DNA matches it firmly. A clone size is listed for some rows: how often the clone was seen (once, few, many), or a class if it is expanded.

. TRBJ1-5 . TRBV29-1 CSVGWGDQPQHF TGCAGCGTAGGCTGGGGCGATCAGCCCCAGCATTTT
. TRBJ2-5 . TRBV5-1 CASSSGSPGVVETQYF TGCGCCAGCAGCTCGGGCTCTCCGGGAGTGGTAGAGACCCAGTACTTC
TRBD1 TRBJ2-5 once TRBV5-1 CASSTGQGGGETQYF TGCGCCAGCAGCACGGGACAGGGGGGAGGAGAGACCCAGTACTTC
. TRBJ2-5 . TRBV27 CASSLGPHGQETQYF TGTGCCAGCAGTTTAGGGCCGCACGGCCAAGAGACCCAGTACTTC
TRBD1 TRBJ2-5 . TRBV28 CASSGQGETQYF TGTGCCAGCAGCGGACAGGGGGAGACCCAGTACTTC
TRBD2 TRBJ2-7 . TRBV9 CASSVGVAGRNEQYF TGTGCCAGCAGCGTAGGGGTAGCGGGAAGAAACGAGCAGTACTTC
. TRBJ2-7 . TRBV28 CASRLQGHSYEQYF TGTGCCAGCAGGCTACAGGGTCACTCCTACGAGCAGTACTTC
TRBD2 TRBJ2-2 . TRBV5-1 CASSYGTSLDPGELFF TGCGCCAGCAGCTATGGGACTAGCCTCGACCCCGGGGAGCTGTTTTTT
. TRBJ2-7 few TRBV6-4 CASGDPLYEQYF TGTGCCAGCGGAGACCCCCTCTACGAGCAGTACTTC
. TRBJ2-5 . TRBV6-6 CASSSRGQETQYF TGTGCCAGCAGTAGCCGGGGCCAAGAGACCCAGTACTTC
. TRBJ2-3 . TRBV2 CASAAADTQYF TGTGCCAGCGCTGCGGCAGATACGCAGTATTTT
TRBD1 TRBJ1-2 . TRBV6-5 CASSLTGVNYGYTF TGTGCCAGCAGTCTCACAGGGGTTAACTATGGCTACACCTTC
. TRBJ1-2 . TRBV6-5 CASSHGGGAWGYTF TGTGCCAGCAGCCACGGTGGGGGCGCCTGGGGCTACACCTTC
. TRBJ2-7 . TRBV5-1 CASSLGPPGQRSYEQYF TGCGCCAGCAGCTTGGGGCCCCCGGGGCAGAGAAGTTACGAGCAGTACTTC
TRBD1 TRBJ2-7 . TRBV7-9 CASSSPGQGDYEQYF TGTGCCAGCAGCTCTCCGGGACAGGGGGACTACGAGCAGTACTTC
. TRBJ1-2 once TRBV5-1 CASSLGAGRAYGYTF TGCGCCAGCAGCTTGGGGGCAGGGCGAGCCTATGGCTACACCTTC
. TRBJ2-7 . TRBV11-2 CASSLEETKPYEQYF TGTGCCAGCAGCTTAGAAGAGACTAAACCCTACGAGCAGTACTTC
TRBD1 TRBJ1-3 . TRBV2 CASKLGGGSGNTIYF TGTGCCAGCAAGCTGGGAGGGGGCAGTGGAAACACCATATATTTT
. TRBJ1-1 . TRBV4-2 CASSQERGNTEAFF TGTGCCAGCAGCCAAGAAAGGGGGAACACTGAAGCTTTCTTT
TRBD1 TRBJ2-3 once TRBV18 CASSPTGLDTQYF TGTGCCAGCTCACCGACAGGGTTGGATACGCAGTATTTT
. TRBJ2-4 . TRBV11-2 CASSSGTLGYIQYF TGTGCCAGCAGCTCGGGGACCCTGGGGTACATTCAGTACTTC
. TRBJ1-5 . TRBV29-1 CSVTWGSNQPQHF TGCAGCGTTACTTGGGGGAGCAATCAGCCCCAGCATTTT
. TRBJ2-4 . TRBV10-2 CASSRSESLAKNIQYF TGCGCCAGCTCCCGCTCAGAGAGTCTCGCCAAAAACATTCAGTACTTC
. TRBJ1-1 . TRBV6-5 CASSYSMGVGTEAFF TGTGCCAGCAGTTACTCCATGGGTGTGGGCACTGAAGCTTTCTTT
TRBD1 TRBJ1-1 . TRBV14 CASSLGGTGAQAFF TGTGCCAGCAGCCTTGGCGGGACAGGAGCCCAAGCTTTCTTT
. TRBJ2-2 . TRBV2 CASSESSRTGELFF TGTGCCAGCAGTGAAAGTAGCCGAACCGGGGAGCTGTTTTTT
TRBD1 TRBJ2-7 . TRBV10-3 CAISRQGTYEQYF TGTGCCATCAGTAGACAGGGCACCTACGAGCAGTACTTC
. TRBJ2-1 . TRBV18 CASSPRASGGIYNEQFF TGTGCCAGCTCACCAAGGGCATCAGGGGGGATCTACAATGAGCAGTTCTTC
. TRBJ1-1 . TRBV15 CATSRRQDQREAFF TGTGCCACCAGCAGACGACAGGATCAACGAGAAGCTTTCTTT
. TRBJ2-4 once TRBV15 CATSPQGNKNIQYF TGTGCCACCAGCCCGCAGGGGAACAAAAACATTCAGTACTTC
. TRBJ1-6 . TRBV28 CASSQIGVGGDSPLHF TGTGCCAGCAGTCAAATCGGGGTGGGGGGGGACTCACCCCTCCACTTT
TRBD1 TRBJ2-1 . TRBV18 CASSLLGQGSDEQFF TGTGCCAGCTCACTTTTAGGACAGGGGTCGGATGAGCAGTTCTTC